One and the same sample provided the 14 T cell receptor beta chains below, sequenced in a study of cytomegalovirus exposure and HLA in healthy donors. TCRdb keeps only in-frame clones here, not all; method: immunoSEQ multiplex PCR. The profile covers over 200,000 clones, with just over 85% appearing a single time and 2.9% taken by the ten largest. The source material was PBMCs. Every receptor here comes from a woman aged 18-29 years in good health and CMV-seronegative.

The chain links TRBV5-1 to TRBJ1-2; D may be TRBD1 (6 bases). Trimming left V 2 bases short and J 2 bases short, with 10 bases between. The CDR3 has 14 amino acids. The V gene's germline CDR1 is SGHRS and CDR2 YFSETQ. The CDR3 coding sequence is TGCGCCAGCAGCTTTTCAGGGGACAACTATGGCTACACCTTC. Translation: CASSFSGDNYGYTF.

To note about this clone: At one end, the junction sequence differs from germline, possibly due to a read error. The chain employs TRBV30 and TRBJ2-3; 7 bases are shared with TRBD1. The CDR3 consists of 12 residues. Germline CDR1 is GTSNPN and CDR2 is SVGIG (reference sequence). This chain's CDR3 is CAWSAGTVTQYF. Here the CDR3 DNA reads TGTGCCTGGAGTGCTGGGACAGTTACGCAGTATTTT.

The chain links TRBV27 to TRBJ2-2; 11 bases map to TRBD1. CDR1 and CDR2 from the germline V gene are MNHEY and SMNVEV (reference sequence). V shed 6 bases and J 3 bases; nucleotides not matched to a gene: 3. This CDR3 contains 15 residues. Here the CDR3 reads CASREDRGHTGELFF. CDR3 nucleotide sequence: TGTGCCAGCAGGGAGGACAGGGGGCACACCGGGGAGCTGTTTTTT.

The chain recombines TRBV5-1 with TRBJ2-2; maybe TRBD2 (6 bases). V was cut by 7 bases and J by 5 bases, with 21 bases left in between. This CDR3 contains 16 residues. Germline V lookup: CDR1 SGHRS, CDR2 YFSETQ. DNA of the CDR3: TGCGCCAGCGGCGCCGGTAGCGGCGTTGTAACCGGGGAGCTGTTTTTT. Translation: CASGAGSGVVTGELFF.

The table lists this clone with a count of one. Other nucleotide sequences in the sample specify the same CDR3. V gene TRBV5-4 combines with J gene TRBJ2-7; TRBD2 is a possible D gene (5 bases). CDR1 is SGHNT and CDR2 is YYREEE in the germline V gene (reference sequence). The CDR3 is 11 amino acids. The germline V and J ends were trimmed by 4 bases and 6 bases, with 8 bases remaining between them. CDR3 loop: CASSAGGEQYF. The CDR3 nucleotides are TGTGCCAGCAGCGCCGGAGGCGAGCAGTACTTC.

In its sample, this clone was seen once. The chain couples TRBV5-4 to TRBJ2-3; 7 nucleotides agree with TRBD1. There are 15 residues in the CDR3. Germline CDR1 reads SGHNT; CDR2 reads YYREEE (reference sequence). V shed 4 bases and J 4 bases; nucleotides not matched to a gene: 9. CDR3 in amino acids: CASSHGQVGPDTQYF. The CDR3 DNA reads as TGTGCCAGCAGCCACGGACAGGTGGGGCCAGATACGCAGTATTTT.

The chain recombines TRBV29-1 with TRBJ2-1, with D possibly being TRBD1 (6 bases). This CDR3 contains 13 residues. The V end was cut by 5 bases, the J end by 6 bases, with 14 bases between. Germline loops: CDR1 SQVTM, CDR2 ANQGSEA. CDR3 nucleotides: TGCAGCGTTATCACAGGGAAGAGCAATGAGCAGTTCTTC. Protein: CSVITGKSNEQFF.

The J gene is TRBJ1-1, the V gene TRBV6-1, with unresolved D. The V end lost 0 bases, the J end lost 3 bases, and 11 bases lay between the germline ends. CDR1 MNHNS and CDR2 SASEGT come from the germline V gene. This CDR3 region has 15 residues. The DNA for the CDR3 is TGTGCCAGCAGTGAAGCGTGGGCAGACGACACTGAAGCTTTCTTT. Protein: CASSEAWADDTEAFF.

This chain connects TRBV29-1 to TRBJ2-5; D may be TRBD1 (5 bases). This CDR3 comprises 13 residues. CDR1 is SQVTM and CDR2 is ANQGSEA in the germline V gene. V was pared by 7 bases and J by 5 bases, with 17 bases between. CDR3 nucleotide sequence: TGCAGCGCCCATATGACAGCATTGGAGACCCAGTACTTC. Translated: CSAHMTALETQYF.

J is TRBJ2-7 and V is TRBV2, with 7 bases aligning to TRBD1. The ends lost 6 bases at V and 3 bases at J; junction bases unmatched: 5. Germline V gene lookup returns CDR1 SNHLY and CDR2 FYNNEI. The CDR3 covers 13 residues. CDR3 nucleotide sequence: TGTGCCAGCAGCATAGACAGGGTCTACGAGCAGTACTTC. The encoded protein is CASSIDRVYEQYF.

V gene TRBV6-1 combines with J gene TRBJ2-7; 7 bases are shared with TRBD1. Germline lookup yields CDR1 MNHNS and CDR2 SASEGT. This CDR3 region has 15 residues. The V and J ends lost 4 bases and 5 bases, in that order; junction bases with no gene match: 11. The DNA of the CDR3 is TGTGCCAGCAGTGCCACCTGGGACAGCCAACACGAGCAGTACTTC. Translated, it gives CASSATWDSQHEQYF.

This rearrangement joins TRBV30 to TRBJ2-3, with D perhaps TRBD2 (6 bases). Looked up from germline, CDR1 is GTSNPN and CDR2 is SVGIG (reference sequence). The CDR3 runs 15 residues. V gave up 4 bases and J gave up 4 bases, with 18 bases separating them. The CDR3 is CAWTGRRRFSDTQYF. The CDR3 DNA is TGTGCCTGGACGGGGAGGCGGAGATTTTCAGATACGCAGTATTTT. Using reference TRBV30 and TRBJ2-3 for the parts outside the CDR3, the full variable domain is SQTIHQWPATLVQPVGSPLSLECTVEGTSNPNLYWYRQAAGRGLQLLFYSVGIGQISSEVPQNLSASRPQDRQFILSSKKLLLSDSGFYLCAWTGRRRFSDTQYFGPGTRLTVL.

This chain joins TRBV7-9 and TRBJ1-2; D ambiguous. Germline CDR1 SEHNR, CDR2 FQNEAQ (reference sequence). The CDR3 totals 14 residues. With 4 bases removed from V and 8 bases from J, the gap between germline ends came to 17 bases. The DNA of the CDR3 is TGTGCCAGCAGCTCGGCCCAGGCCATTTTGGGCTACACCTTC. Its protein product is CASSSAQAILGYTF.

The chain is built from TRBV7-8 and TRBJ2-7, with D perhaps matching TRBD2 (6 bases). Germline lookup yields CDR1 SGHVS and CDR2 FQNEAQ. V lost 5 bases to trimming and J lost 0 bases, with 11 bases between them. The CDR3 runs 14 residues. CDR3 in amino acids: CASSQAGRSYEQYF. In DNA form, the CDR3 reads TGTGCCAGCAGCCAAGCGGGCCGCTCCTACGAGCAGTACTTC. Drawing the rest from reference TRBV7-8 and TRBJ2-7, the complete variable domain is GAGVSQSPRYKVAKRGQDVALRCDPISGHVSLFWYQQALGQGPEFLTYFQNEAQLDKSGLPSDRFFAERPEGSVSTLKIQRTQQEDSAVYLCASSQAGRSYEQYFGPGTRLTVT.